The text below deals with one T cell receptor beta chain. It has no known antigen specificity. The sample holds no much larger clone one base away, and base qualities are not on file. The library was made by the immunoSEQ multiplex PCR assay. In most patients, genomic DNA was isolated using the Qiagen DNeasy Blood and Tissue Kit and sent frozen to Adaptive Biotechnologies for TCR sequencing. For most patients, genomic DNA was subjected to high-throughput TCR-beta CDR3 sequencing by Adaptive Biotechnologies. Under the source paper's analysis protocol: Adaptive's ImmunoSEQ software was the source of the TCR sequencing data for fewer than 20 patients, while a few other patients were processed with MiXCR and VDJtools. To correct CD4 versus CD8 sorting errors, sequences present in both subsets at a frequency ratio below 5:1 were removed. CDR3 nucleotide sequences shared by donor and recipient were removed because the origin of these sequences could not be assigned. Alloreactive clones required at least 2-fold expansion over unstimulated cells and minimum CFSE-low frequency of 0.002% (template counts) or 0.001% (read counts). Clones detected in sequenced pre-transplant spleen, lymph node, or MLR CFSE-low populations of the donor or recipient were defined as mappable. The cumulative frequency of alloreactive clones was calculated as a percentage of all sequences, weighted by copy number. TCRdb obtained this table from immuneACCESS and retained in-frame rearrangements with V and J assigned. These tables miss some clones; where compared with another copy, unresolved V genes account for less than half of the shortfall, and the remainder is unexplained. V, J and clone size are taken as reported in that table, and D and trimming were inferred from the DNA itself. Present in this sample are about 85,000 clones, around 84% of which were seen just once. The leading ten clones occupy about 0.8% of the sample.

The sample comes from a study of graft-versus-host responses after intestinal transplantation (dated by TCRdb to the early 2020s). Background on the whole study: The transplants that recipients got were multivisceral, liver-intestinal, or isolated intestinal. Anti-thymocyte globulin induction was given to all recipients, followed by maintenance tacrolimus and steroids for approximately three years. Graft-versus-host and host-versus-graft alloreactive T cell clones were tracked in the graft, circulation and bone marrow after intestinal transplantation using bulk TCR-beta CDR3 sequencing. To identify alloreactive clones, pre-transplant mixed lymphocyte reaction products were sequenced and then compared with unstimulated pre-transplant donor and recipient T cells. Of the approximately 24 intestinal transplant recipients enrolled in the cohort, one of whom was a retransplant, a few patients without pretransplant specimens were excluded. Donor T cell macrochimerism was defined as a peak of at least 4% donor T cells among recipient peripheral blood mononuclear cells. Rather than going through the commercial service, samples from a few later patients were sequenced in-house on an Illumina MiSeq and processed with MiXCR.

This specimen's time point label, per the study, means: cells obtained before transplantation from donor or recipient. CD3+CD4+ and CD3+CD8+ populations were FACS-sorted from unstimulated pre-transplant donor and recipient cells taken from spleen or lymph nodes. Findings and caveats that apply to the study as a whole: GvH clones turned up in recipient bone marrow, with some appearing earlier in ileal mucosa or blood, a pattern consistent with an intestinal mucosal origin. Early after transplant, declines in HvG clones were associated with peak levels of circulating GvH clones. The conclusions were limited by the relatively low number and heterogeneity of the intestinal transplant patients. High GvH to HvG T cell clonal ratios were observed in the allografts of patients with donor T cell macrochimerism.

From the cysteine through the phenylalanine, the CDR3 covers 11 amino acids. The sequence is cut down to CDR3 DNA, 33 bases in frame from base 1. CDR1 and CDR2, looked up from the germline V gene (reference sequence), are DFQATT and SNEGSKA. Sequencing used unstimulated CD4+ T cells sorted from spleen or lymph node cells, obtained before intestinal transplant. This TCR derives from a human donor who received an intestinal transplant. This chain joins TRBV20-1 to TRBJ1-2; perhaps TRBD1 is the D gene, with 5 bases matching. The CDR3 has the sequence CSDPAGLGYTF. The DNA is TGCAGCGACCCGGCAGGGCTGGGCTACACCTTC.